The clone carrying this T cell receptor beta chain was seen ten or more times. Its antigen is as yet unknown. The sample originates from a study of T cell repertoires in cytomegalovirus infection. At the level of the study: CMV epitopes that were recently identified and HLA-C-restricted were used alongside well-studied HLA-B-restricted ones. Indicated by public TCR beta signatures were CMV infection and matching HLA type.

General study findings and limits: It was HLA-C-restricted CMV-specific TCR beta clonotypes that dominated the response ex vivo.

TCRdb recomputed calls from the reads with MiXCR, one row per CDR3 protein. The table lists 360,000 or so distinct CDR3 sequences, roughly 34% of them singletons, with 13% in the top ten. V was cut by 6 bases and J by 12 bases, with 15 bases left in between. The CDR3 spans 12 residues. The material sequenced was cultured PBMCs, taken from culture after CMV antigen stimulation. This TCR derives from a human donor in good health (CMV status not recorded). Some clones in this sample may be carry-over from other donors' samples. J is TRBJ2-1 and V is TRBV12-3 or TRBV12-4, with unresolved D. The CDR3 DNA sequence: TGTGCCAGCAGCCCCGCCCGGGTAGGGCAGTTCTTC. As protein: CASSPARVGQFF.